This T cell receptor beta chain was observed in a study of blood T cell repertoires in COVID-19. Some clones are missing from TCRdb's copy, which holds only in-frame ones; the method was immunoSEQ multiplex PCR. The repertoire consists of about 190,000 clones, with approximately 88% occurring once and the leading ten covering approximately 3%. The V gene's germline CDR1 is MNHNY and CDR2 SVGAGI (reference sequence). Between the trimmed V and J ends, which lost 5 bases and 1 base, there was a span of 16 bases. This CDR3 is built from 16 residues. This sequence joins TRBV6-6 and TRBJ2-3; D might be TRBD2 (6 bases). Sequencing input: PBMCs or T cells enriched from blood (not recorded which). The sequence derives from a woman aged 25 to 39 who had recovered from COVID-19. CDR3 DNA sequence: TGTGCCAGCAGTCACGGGGATGGCGGGGGCACAGATACGCAGTATTTT. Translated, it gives CASSHGDGGGTDTQYF.